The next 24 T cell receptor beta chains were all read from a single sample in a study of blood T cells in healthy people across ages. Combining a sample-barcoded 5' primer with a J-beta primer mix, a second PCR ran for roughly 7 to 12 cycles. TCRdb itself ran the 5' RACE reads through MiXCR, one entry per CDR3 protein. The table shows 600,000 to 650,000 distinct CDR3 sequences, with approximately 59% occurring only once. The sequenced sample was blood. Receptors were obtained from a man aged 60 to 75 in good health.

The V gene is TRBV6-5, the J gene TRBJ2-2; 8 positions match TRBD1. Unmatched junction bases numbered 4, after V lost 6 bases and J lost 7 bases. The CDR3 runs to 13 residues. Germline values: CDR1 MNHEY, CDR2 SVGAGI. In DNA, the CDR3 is TGTGCCAGCAGGGCACAGGGGGACGGGGAGCTGTTTTTT. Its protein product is CASRAQGDGELFF.

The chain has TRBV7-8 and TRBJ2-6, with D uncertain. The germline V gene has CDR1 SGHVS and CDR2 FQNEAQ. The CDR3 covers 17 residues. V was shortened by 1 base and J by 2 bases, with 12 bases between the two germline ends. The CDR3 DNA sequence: TGTGCCAGCAGCTTAGGGGTTGCGTTTACTGGGGCCAACGTCCTGACTTTC. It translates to CASSLGVAFTGANVLTF.

Written as DNA, the CDR3 is TGTGCCATCAGTGAAAACGGACAGGGAAGGGGAACCACTGAAGCTTTCTTT. Protein product: CAISENGQGRGTTEAFF. The V call is TRBV10-3, the J call TRBJ1-1; 8 bases align to TRBD1. With 3 bases clipped from V and 4 bases from J, the junction kept 13 bases outside the gene matches. The V gene's germline CDR1 is ENHRY and CDR2 SYGVKD. The CDR3 has 17 amino acids.

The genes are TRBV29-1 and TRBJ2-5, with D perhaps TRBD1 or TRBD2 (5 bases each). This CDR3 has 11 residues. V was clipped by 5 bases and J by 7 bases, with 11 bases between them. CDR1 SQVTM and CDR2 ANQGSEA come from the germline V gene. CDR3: CSVSRGGTQYF. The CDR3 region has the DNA TGCAGCGTTTCGAGGGGTGGGACCCAGTACTTC.

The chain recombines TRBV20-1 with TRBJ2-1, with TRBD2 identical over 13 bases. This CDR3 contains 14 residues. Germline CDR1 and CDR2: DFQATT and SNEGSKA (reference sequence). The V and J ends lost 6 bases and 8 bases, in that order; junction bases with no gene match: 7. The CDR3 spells CSALLAGGPDEQFF. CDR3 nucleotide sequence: TGCAGTGCCCTACTAGCGGGGGGGCCTGATGAGCAGTTCTTC.

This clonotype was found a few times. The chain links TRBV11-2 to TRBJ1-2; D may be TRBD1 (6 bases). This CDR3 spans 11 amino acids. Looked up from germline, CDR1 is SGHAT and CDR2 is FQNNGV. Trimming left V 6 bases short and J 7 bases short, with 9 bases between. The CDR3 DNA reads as TGTGCCAGCAGGGGGGCGGGTGGCTACACCTTC. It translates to CASRGAGGYTF.

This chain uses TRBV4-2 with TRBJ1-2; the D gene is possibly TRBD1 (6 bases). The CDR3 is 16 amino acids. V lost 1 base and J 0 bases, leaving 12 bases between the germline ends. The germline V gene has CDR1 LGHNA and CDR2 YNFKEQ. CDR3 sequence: CASSQVHRATNYGYTF. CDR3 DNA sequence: TGTGCCAGCAGCCAAGTTCACAGGGCTACTAACTATGGCTACACCTTC.

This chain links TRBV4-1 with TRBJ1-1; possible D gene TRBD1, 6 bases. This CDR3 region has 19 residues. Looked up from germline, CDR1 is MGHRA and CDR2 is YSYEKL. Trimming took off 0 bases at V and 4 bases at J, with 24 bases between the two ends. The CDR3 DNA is TGCGCCAGCAGCCAAGATCCCCTCTCTTCGGGGGCGTGGAGCACTGAAGCTTTCTTT. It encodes CASSQDPLSSGAWSTEAFF.

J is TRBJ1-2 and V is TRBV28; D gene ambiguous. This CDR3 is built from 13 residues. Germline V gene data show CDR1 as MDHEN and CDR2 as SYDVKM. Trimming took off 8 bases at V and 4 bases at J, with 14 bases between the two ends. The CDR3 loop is CASSLPAFYGYTF. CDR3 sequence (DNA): TGTGCCAGCTCCTTACCCGCTTTCTATGGCTACACCTTC.

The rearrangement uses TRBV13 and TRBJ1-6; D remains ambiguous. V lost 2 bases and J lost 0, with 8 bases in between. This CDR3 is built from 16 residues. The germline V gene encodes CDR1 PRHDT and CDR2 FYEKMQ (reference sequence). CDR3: CASSLWQSSYNSPLHF. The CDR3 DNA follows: TGTGCCAGCAGCTTATGGCAGAGCTCCTATAATTCACCCCTCCACTTT.

For the CDR3, the DNA is TGTGCCAGCTTCTTCACGTTTGGGACCTACTACGAGCAGTACTTC. Residues: CASFFTFGTYYEQYF. The J gene is TRBJ2-1, the V gene TRBV6-1; D may be TRBD1 or TRBD2 (5 bases each). The J call could be wrong; TRBJ2-7 is a better fit for the DNA end. The germline V gene has CDR1 MNHNS and CDR2 SASEGT. CDR3 length equals 15 residues.

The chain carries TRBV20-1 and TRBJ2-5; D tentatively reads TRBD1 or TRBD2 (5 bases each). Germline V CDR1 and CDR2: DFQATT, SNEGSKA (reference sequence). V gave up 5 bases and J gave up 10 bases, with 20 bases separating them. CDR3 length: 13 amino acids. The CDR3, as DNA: TGCAGTGCTCCAGGGTCCGGGGCCCAGTACCAGTACTTC. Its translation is CSAPGSGAQYQYF.

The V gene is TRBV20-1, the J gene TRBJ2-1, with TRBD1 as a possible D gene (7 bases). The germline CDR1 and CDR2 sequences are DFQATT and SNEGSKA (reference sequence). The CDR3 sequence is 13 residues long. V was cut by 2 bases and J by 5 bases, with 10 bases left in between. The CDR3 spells CSARQGGNNEQFF. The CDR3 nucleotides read TGCAGTGCTAGACAGGGGGGAAACAATGAGCAGTTCTTC.

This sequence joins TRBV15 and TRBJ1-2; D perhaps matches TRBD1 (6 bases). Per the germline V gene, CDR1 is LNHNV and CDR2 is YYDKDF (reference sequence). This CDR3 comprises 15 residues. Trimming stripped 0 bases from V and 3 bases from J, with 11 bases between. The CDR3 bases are TGTGCCACCAGCAGAGATCGAGGGGGGGACTATGGCTACACCTTC. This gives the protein CATSRDRGGDYGYTF.

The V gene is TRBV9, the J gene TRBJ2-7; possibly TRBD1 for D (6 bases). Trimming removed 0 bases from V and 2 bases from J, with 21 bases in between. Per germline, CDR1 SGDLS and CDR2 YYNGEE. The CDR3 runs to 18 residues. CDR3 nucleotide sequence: TGTGCCAGCAGCGTAGCTTCTGTTACAGGGACGGGGACCTACGAGCAGTACTTC. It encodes CASSVASVTGTGTYEQYF.

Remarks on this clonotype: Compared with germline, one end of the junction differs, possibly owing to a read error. CDR3 in amino acids: CSASQGAATPLHF. In DNA form, the CDR3 reads TGCAGTGCTAGTCAGGGGGCAGCCACACCCCTTCACTTT. The J gene is TRBJ1-6, the V gene TRBV20-1; 8 nucleotides align to TRBD1. The CDR3 runs to 13 residues. Germline V gives CDR1 DFQATT, CDR2 SNEGSKA (reference sequence).

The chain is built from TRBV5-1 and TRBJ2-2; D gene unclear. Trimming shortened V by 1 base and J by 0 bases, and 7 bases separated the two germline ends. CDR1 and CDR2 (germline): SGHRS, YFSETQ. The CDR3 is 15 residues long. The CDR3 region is CASSLSPANTGELFF. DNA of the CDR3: TGCGCCAGCAGCTTGTCCCCGGCGAACACCGGGGAGCTGTTTTTT.

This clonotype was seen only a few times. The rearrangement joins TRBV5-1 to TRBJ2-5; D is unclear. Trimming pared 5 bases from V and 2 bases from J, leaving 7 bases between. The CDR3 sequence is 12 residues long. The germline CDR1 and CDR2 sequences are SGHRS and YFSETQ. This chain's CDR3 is CASRRVQETQYF. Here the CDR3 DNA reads TGCGCCAGCAGAAGGGTGCAAGAGACCCAGTACTTC.

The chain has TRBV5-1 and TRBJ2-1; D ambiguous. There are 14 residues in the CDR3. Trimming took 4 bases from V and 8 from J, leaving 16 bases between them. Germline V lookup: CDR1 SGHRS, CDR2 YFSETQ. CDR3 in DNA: TGCGCCAGCAGCGCATCACCTCAAAACGATGAGCAGTTCTTC. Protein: CASSASPQNDEQFF.

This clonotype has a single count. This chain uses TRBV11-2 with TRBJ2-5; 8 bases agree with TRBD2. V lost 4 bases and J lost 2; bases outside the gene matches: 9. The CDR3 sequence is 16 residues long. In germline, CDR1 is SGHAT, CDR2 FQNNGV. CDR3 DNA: TGTGCCAGCAGCTCCCGGGGGGGCTTTGGGCAAGAGACCCAGTACTTC. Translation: CASSSRGGFGQETQYF.

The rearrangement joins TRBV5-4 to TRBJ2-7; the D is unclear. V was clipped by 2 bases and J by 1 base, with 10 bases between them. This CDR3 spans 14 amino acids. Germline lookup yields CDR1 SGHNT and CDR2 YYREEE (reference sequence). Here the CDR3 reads CASSFPEGSYEQYF. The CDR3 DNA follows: TGTGCCAGCAGCTTCCCGGAAGGGTCCTACGAGCAGTACTTC.

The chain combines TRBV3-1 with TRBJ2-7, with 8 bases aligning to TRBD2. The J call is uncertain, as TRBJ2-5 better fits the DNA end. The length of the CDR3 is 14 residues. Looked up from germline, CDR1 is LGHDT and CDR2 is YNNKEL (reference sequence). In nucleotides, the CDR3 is TGTGCCAGCAGGCCCCGAGCGGGGGAAGAGACCCAGTACTTC. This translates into CASRPRAGEETQYF.

CDR3 sequence reads: CASSQVAGMREGQFF. The CDR3 region has the DNA TGTGCCAGCAGCCAAGTGGCAGGCATGCGGGAGGGGCAGTTCTTC. J is TRBJ2-1 and V is TRBV3-1, with 9 bases that match TRBD2. The length of the CDR3 is 15 residues. J lost 12 bases, V lost 1 base, and 10 bases had no gene match. From germline, CDR1 is LGHDT and CDR2 YNNKEL (reference sequence).

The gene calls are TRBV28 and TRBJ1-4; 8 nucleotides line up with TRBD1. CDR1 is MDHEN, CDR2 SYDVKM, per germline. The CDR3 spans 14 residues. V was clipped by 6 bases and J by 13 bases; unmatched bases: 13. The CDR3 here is CASSPGTGIQGLFF. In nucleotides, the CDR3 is TGTGCCAGCAGCCCTGGGACAGGAATACAAGGACTGTTTTTT.